This T cell receptor (beta chain) was identified during a study of shared clonotypes between healthy human individuals. There were only Caucasian adults among the donors, and all lived in Nashville, Tennessee. Clones were read by immunoSEQ multiplex PCR, and TCRdb kept only the in-frame ones, dropping some. The sample holds a few million clones, approximately 95% seen once. Specimen: naive CD4+ T cells sorted from blood. Regarding subset: CD45RA+ positively selected. The source is a man younger than 30 in good health.

The CDR3 here is CATGLPPDTQYF. The CDR3 DNA sequence: TGTGCCACCGGACTACCCCCAGATACGCAGTATTTT. The chain carries TRBV2 and TRBJ2-3; D perhaps matches TRBD2 (6 bases). The CDR3 extends over 12 amino acids. From germline, CDR1 is SNHLY and CDR2 FYNNEI. V gave up 10 bases and J gave up 4 bases, with 12 bases separating them.